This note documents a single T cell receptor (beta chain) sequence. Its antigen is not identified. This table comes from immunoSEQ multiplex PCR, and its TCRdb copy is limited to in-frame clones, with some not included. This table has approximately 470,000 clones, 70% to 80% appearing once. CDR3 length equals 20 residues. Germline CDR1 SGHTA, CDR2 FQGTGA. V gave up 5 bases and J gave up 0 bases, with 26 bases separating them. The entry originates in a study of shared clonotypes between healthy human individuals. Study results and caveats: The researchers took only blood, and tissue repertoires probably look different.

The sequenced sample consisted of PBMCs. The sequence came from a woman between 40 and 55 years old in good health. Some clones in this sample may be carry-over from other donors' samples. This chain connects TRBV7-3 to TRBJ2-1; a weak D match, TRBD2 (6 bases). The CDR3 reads CASSEIMGGLGTSSYNEQFF. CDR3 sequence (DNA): TGTGCCAGCAGCGAAATAATGGGAGGATTAGGGACTTCCTCCTACAATGAGCAGTTCTTC.